The entry that follows covers one TCR beta chain sequence. The V segment lost 0 bases and the J segment 7 bases; nucleotides outside the gene matches: 8. The CDR3 totals 15 residues. CDR1 is SGHKS, CDR2 YYEKEE, per germline (reference sequence). The sample comes from a study of blood T cell repertoires in COVID-19. Study-wide background: The United States, Italy and Spain supplied acute and convalescent COVID-19 samples.

Participant-given clinical history determined each cohort assignment. The authors' processing: Amplification of reference gene primers provided the estimated nucleated cell counts. Method: immunoSEQ multiplex PCR; TCRdb's copy keeps in-frame clones and lacks some. V, J and clone size are taken as reported in that table, and D and trimming were inferred from the DNA itself. The sample has about 190,000 clones, less than 90% seen once. The chain joins TRBV5-5 to TRBJ1-2, with 8 bases aligning to TRBD1. The sequencing sample was made of PBMCs or T cells enriched from blood (not recorded which). The TCR sequence derives from a woman in her 30s who had been exposed to COVID-19. The CDR3 sequence is CASSLGGGTGGGYTF. The DNA of the CDR3 is TGTGCCAGCAGCTTGGGAGGGGGGACAGGTGGTGGCTACACCTTC.